This entry concerns a single T cell receptor (beta chain). V was shortened by 8 bases and J by 4 bases, with 9 bases between the two germline ends. The germline V gene encodes CDR1 ENHRY and CDR2 SYGVKD. This CDR3 is 11 amino acids long. Sequencing used immunoSEQ multiplex PCR; TCRdb keeps in-frame clones, though not all of them. This sample yields some 100,000 clones, of which around nine tenths are seen a single time; around 12% belongs to the top ten. This sample was included in a study of T cell responses to AZD1222 COVID-19 vaccine. The receptor's source is an adult in good health. V usage is TRBV10-3 and J usage is TRBJ2-7; possible D gene TRBD1, 5 bases. The sample here was peripheral blood, taken on day 0 of AZD1222 vaccination. CDR3 residues: CAIGAEYEQYF. The CDR3, as DNA: TGTGCCATCGGGGCAGAGTACGAGCAGTACTTC.